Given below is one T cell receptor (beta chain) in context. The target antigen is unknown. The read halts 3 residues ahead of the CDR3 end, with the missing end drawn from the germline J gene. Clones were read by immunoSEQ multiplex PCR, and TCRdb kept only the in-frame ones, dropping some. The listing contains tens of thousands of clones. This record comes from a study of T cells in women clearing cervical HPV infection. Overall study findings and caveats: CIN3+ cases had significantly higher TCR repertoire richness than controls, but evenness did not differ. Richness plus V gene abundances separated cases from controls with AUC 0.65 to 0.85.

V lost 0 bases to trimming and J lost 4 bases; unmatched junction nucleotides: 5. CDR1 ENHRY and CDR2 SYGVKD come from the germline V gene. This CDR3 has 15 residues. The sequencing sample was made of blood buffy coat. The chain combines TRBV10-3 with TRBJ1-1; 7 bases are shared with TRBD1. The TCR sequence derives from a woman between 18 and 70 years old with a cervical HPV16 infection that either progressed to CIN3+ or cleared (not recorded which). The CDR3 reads CAISESPAGGTEAFF. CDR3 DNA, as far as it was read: TGTGCCATCAGTGAGTCTCCAGCAGGGGGCACTGAA.